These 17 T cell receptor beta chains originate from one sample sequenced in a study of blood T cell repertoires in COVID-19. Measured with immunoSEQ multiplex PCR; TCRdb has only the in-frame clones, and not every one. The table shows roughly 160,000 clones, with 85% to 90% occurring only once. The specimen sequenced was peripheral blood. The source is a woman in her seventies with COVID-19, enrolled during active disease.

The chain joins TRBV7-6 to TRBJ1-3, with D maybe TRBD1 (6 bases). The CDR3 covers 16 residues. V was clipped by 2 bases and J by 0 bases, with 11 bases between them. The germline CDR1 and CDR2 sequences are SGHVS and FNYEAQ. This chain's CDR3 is CASSLNQGSSGNTIYF. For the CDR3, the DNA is TGTGCCAGCAGCTTAAATCAGGGGAGCTCTGGAAACACCATATATTTT.

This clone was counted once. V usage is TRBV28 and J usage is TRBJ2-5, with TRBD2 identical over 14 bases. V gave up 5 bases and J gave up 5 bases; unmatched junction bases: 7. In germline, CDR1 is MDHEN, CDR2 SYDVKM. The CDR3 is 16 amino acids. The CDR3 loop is CASSQTSGGAGETQYF. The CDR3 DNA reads TGTGCCAGCAGTCAGACTAGCGGGGGGGCCGGGGAGACCCAGTACTTC.

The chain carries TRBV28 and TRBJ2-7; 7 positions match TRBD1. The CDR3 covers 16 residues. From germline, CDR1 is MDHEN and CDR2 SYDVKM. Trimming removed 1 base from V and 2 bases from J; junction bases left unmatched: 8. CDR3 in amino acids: CASSLLRGGDAYEQYF. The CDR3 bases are TGTGCCAGCAGTTTATTACGAGGGGGCGACGCCTACGAGCAGTACTTC.

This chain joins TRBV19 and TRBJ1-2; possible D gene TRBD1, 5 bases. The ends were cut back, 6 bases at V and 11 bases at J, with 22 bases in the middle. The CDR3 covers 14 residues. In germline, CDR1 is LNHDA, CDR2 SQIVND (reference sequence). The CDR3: CASSPPGDQVPYTF. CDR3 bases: TGTGCCAGTAGCCCACCGGGGGACCAAGTTCCTTACACCTTC.

CDR3 protein: CASSQDPRGEVFF. CDR3 in DNA: TGCGCCAGCAGCCAAGATCCACGGGGAGAGGTGTTTTTT. The chain combines TRBV4-1 with TRBJ1-4; D is unclear. Germline CDR1 MGHRA, CDR2 YSYEKL. V shed 0 bases and J shed 15 bases, with 14 bases lying between them. The length of the CDR3 is 13 residues.

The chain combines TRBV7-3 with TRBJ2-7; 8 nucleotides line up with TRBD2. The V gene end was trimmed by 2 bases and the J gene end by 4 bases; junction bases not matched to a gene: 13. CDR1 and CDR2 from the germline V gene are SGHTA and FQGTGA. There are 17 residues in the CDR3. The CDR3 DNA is TGTGCCAGCAGCTTAGGGCCCATCGCGGGGGGAAAGTACGAGCAGTACTTC. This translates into CASSLGPIAGGKYEQYF. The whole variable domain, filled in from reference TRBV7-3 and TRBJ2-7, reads GAGVSQTPSNKVTEKGKYVELRCDPISGHTALYWYRQSLGQGPEFLIYFQGTGAADDSGLPNDRFFAVRPEGSVSTLKIQRTERGDSAVYLCASSLGPIAGGKYEQYFGPGTRLTVT.

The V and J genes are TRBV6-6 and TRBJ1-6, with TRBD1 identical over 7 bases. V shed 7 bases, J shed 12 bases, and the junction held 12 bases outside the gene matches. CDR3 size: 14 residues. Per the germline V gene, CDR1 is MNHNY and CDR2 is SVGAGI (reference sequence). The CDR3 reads CASTLGQLVRPLHF. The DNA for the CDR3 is TGTGCCAGCACCCTGGGACAGTTGGTACGACCCCTCCACTTT.

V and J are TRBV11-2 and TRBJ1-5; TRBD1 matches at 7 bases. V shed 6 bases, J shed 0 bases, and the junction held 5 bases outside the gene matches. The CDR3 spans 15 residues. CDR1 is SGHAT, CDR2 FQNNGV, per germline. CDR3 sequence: CASSSGQYSNQPQHF. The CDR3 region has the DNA TGTGCCAGCAGTTCGGGACAGTATAGCAATCAGCCCCAGCATTTT.

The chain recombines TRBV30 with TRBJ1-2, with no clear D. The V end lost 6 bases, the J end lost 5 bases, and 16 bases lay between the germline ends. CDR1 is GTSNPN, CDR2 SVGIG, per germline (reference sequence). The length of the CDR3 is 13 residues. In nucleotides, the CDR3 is TGTGCCTGCGACGACCGGGGTGGGTATGGCTACACCTTC. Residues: CACDDRGGYGYTF.

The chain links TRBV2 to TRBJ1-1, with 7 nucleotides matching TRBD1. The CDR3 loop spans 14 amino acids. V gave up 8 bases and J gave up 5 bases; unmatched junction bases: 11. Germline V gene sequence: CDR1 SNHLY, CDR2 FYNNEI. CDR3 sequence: CASGLERGRTEAFF. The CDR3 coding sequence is TGTGCCAGCGGGCTGGAGAGGGGGCGGACTGAAGCTTTCTTT.

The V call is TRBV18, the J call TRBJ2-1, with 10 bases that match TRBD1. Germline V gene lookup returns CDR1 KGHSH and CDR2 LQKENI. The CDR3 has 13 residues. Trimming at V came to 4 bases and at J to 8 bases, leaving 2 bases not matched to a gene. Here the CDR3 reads CASSLGTGDEQFF. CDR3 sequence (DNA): TGTGCCAGCTCACTTGGGACAGGGGATGAGCAGTTCTTC.

CDR3 coding DNA: TGTGCCAGCAGCTTGGGCGCGCAAGCCGGGGAGCTGTTTTTT. Translation gives CASSLGAQAGELFF. The chain has TRBV5-4 and TRBJ2-2; D not resolved. Trimming pared 0 bases from V and 6 bases from J, leaving 9 bases between. The CDR3 extends over 14 amino acids. CDR1 and CDR2 from the germline V gene are SGHNT and YYREEE (reference sequence).

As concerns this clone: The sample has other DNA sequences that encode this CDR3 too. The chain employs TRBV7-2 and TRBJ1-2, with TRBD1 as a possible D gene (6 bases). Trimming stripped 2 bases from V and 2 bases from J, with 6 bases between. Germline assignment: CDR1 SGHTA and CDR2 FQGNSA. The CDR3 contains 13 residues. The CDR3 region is CASSLQGNYGYTF. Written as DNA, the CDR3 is TGTGCCAGCAGCTTACAGGGGAACTATGGCTACACCTTC.

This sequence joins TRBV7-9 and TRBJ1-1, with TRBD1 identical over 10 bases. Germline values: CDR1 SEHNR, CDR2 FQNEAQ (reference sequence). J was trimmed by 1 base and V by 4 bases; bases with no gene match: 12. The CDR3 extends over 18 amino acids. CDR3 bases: TGTGCCAGCAGCTCTTTTTCGGGACAGGGGCCCTCGAACACTGAAGCTTTCTTT. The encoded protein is CASSSFSGQGPSNTEAFF.

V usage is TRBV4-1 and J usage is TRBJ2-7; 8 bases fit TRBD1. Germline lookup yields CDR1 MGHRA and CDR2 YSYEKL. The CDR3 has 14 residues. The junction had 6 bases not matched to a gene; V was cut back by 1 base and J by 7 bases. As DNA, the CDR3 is TGCGCCAGCAGCCAAGGGGACAGGCTCGGGGAGCAGTACTTC. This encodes CASSQGDRLGEQYF.

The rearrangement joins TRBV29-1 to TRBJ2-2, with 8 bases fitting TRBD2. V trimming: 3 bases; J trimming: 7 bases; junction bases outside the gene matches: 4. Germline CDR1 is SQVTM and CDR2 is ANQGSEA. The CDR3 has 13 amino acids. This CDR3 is CSVEDGGGGELFF. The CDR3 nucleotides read TGCAGCGTTGAGGACGGGGGGGGCGGGGAGCTGTTTTTT.

Written as DNA, the CDR3 is TGTGCCAGCAGCTCGGGGGAGACGGGTACTAATGAAAAACTGTTTTTT. Protein: CASSSGETGTNEKLFF. This chain joins TRBV11-2 and TRBJ1-4; tentative D call: TRBD1 (5 bases). CDR1 and CDR2 (germline): SGHAT, FQNNGV. V was trimmed by 4 bases and J by 2 bases, leaving 14 bases between them. The CDR3 has 16 residues.